This is a list of T cell receptor beta chains from one sample in a study of vaccination and CD4 T cells after COVID-19. MiXCR, run by TCRdb on the PCR reads, gives a single entry per CDR3 protein. The sample holds about 14,000 distinct CDR3 sequences, less than 70% seen once. The antigens these receptors bind are not known. The sample here was CD4+ T cells from blood, cultured in vitro, taken before SARS-CoV-2 vaccination. The receptors derive from a human donor who had recovered from COVID-19. Both conserved end residues are part of each CDR3. D genes are given only for firm matches. Part of the rows lack a size; the others show once, few, many or a class for expanded clones.

size: few; J: TRBJ2-7; D: TRBD2; V: TRBV6-5; DNA: TGTGCCAGCAGTTACCGGGCTAGCGGGCCCCGATTTTCCTACGAGCAGTACTTC; CDR3: CASSYRASGPRFSYEQYF
size: NA; J: TRBJ1-2; D: NA; V: TRBV2; DNA: TGTGCCAGCAGTGAATCCGTGGGCTACACCTTC; CDR3: CASSESVGYTF
size: few; J: TRBJ2-6; D: TRBD2; V: TRBV20-1; DNA: TGCAGTGCTAGAGATTTGGCTAGCGGTTCCTCTGGGGCCAACGTCCTGACTTTC; CDR3: CSARDLASGSSGANVLTF
size: NA; J: TRBJ2-3; D: NA; V: TRBV20-1; DNA: TGCAGTGCTGCAGCGGTGATTAGCACAGATACGCAGTATTTT; CDR3: CSAAAVISTDTQYF
size: few; J: TRBJ1-1; D: TRBD1; V: TRBV19; DNA: TGTGCCAGTAGTTTTACAGGGGTGAACACTGAAGCTTTCTTT; CDR3: CASSFTGVNTEAFF
size: NA; J: TRBJ2-7; D: TRBD2; V: TRBV19; DNA: TGTGCCAGTAGTATGGGGAGGGCATCCTACGAGCAGTACTTC; CDR3: CASSMGRASYEQYF
size: few; J: TRBJ2-7; D: NA; V: TRBV7-2; DNA: TGTGCCAGCAGCTTAGTGGGGGAACACTACGAGCAGTACTTC; CDR3: CASSLVGEHYEQYF
size: few; J: TRBJ1-2; D: TRBD1; V: TRBV2; DNA: TGTGCCAGCAGTACGGACAGGAGCGACTATGGCTACACCTTC; CDR3: CASSTDRSDYGYTF
size: few; J: TRBJ2-3; D: NA; V: TRBV27; DNA: TGTGCCAGCAGTACCCGGGTGGGGGAACGCTTGTATTTT; CDR3: CASSTRVGERLYF
size: NA; J: TRBJ2-7; D: NA; V: TRBV6-1; DNA: TGTGCCAGCAGTCTTTACAGGGAGGAGGGCTACGAGCAGTACTTC; CDR3: CASSLYREEGYEQYF
size: NA; J: TRBJ2-7; D: NA; V: TRBV11-2; DNA: TGTGCCAGCAGCTTAGAGGGGCAAAGGGCCTCCTACGAGCAGTACTTC; CDR3: CASSLEGQRASYEQYF
size: few; J: TRBJ2-7; D: NA; V: TRBV6-1; DNA: TGTGCCAGCAGTGACAGGATCGAGCAGTACTTC; CDR3: CASSDRIEQYF
size: few; J: TRBJ1-1; D: NA; V: TRBV19; DNA: TGTGCCAGTAGTGGGGGCCGGGTCCCTACTGAAGCTTTCTTT; CDR3: CASSGGRVPTEAFF
size: NA; J: TRBJ2-1; D: NA; V: TRBV7-3; DNA: TGTGCCAGCAGCTTAGGGGTGGCTAGAAATGAGCAGTTCTTC; CDR3: CASSLGVARNEQFF
size: NA; J: TRBJ1-5; D: NA; V: TRBV20-1; DNA: TGCAGTGCTAGAGGCAGCCTCGCGCCCCAGCATTTT; CDR3: CSARGSLAPQHF
size: few; J: TRBJ2-5; D: NA; V: TRBV12-3/TRBV12-4; DNA: TGTGCCAGCAGATCGACAGGACAAGAGACCCAGTACTTC; CDR3: CASRSTGQETQYF